This T cell receptor (beta chain) derives from a study of T cells after yellow fever vaccination. This clonotype occurred many times. The antigen is not known. For TCR, cDNA came from 5'RACE template switching, which added a universal primer site and UMIs. TCRdb reprocessed the 5' RACE reads via MiXCR and lists one record per CDR3 protein. The sample records approximately 110,000 distinct CDR3 sequences, approximately 7% being singletons. Germline assignment: CDR1 SQVTM and CDR2 ANQGSEA. This CDR3 is built from 12 residues. V lost 5 bases and J 4 bases, leaving 11 bases between the germline ends. Points from the study as a whole: One caveat is that FACS-sorted repertoires could contain abundant clonotypes contaminating from the bulk population. Weaker, the secondary response peaked sooner, at day 5 versus 15. Reappearing after the booster were most of the clones from primary vaccination (roughly 96% CD4, around 90% CD8).

The chain couples TRBV29-1 to TRBJ1-2; a possible D gene is TRBD1 (5 bases). The material was CD4+ T cells sorted from PBMCs, obtained 10 to 11 days after the first yellow fever vaccination. The receptor was derived from a man between 18 and 35 years old who received the YFV17D yellow fever vaccine. In DNA, the CDR3 is TGCAGCGTTCGTGAGGGGACCTATGGCTACACCTTC. Amino acid sequence: CSVREGTYGYTF.